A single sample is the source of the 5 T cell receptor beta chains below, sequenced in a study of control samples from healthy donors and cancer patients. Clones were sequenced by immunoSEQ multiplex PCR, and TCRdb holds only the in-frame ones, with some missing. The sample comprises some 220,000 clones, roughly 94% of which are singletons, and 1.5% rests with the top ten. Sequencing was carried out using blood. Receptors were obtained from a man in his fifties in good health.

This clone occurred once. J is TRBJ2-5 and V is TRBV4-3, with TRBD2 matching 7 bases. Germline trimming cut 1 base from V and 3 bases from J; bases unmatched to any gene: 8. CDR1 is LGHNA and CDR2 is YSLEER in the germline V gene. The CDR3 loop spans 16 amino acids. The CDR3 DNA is TGCGCCAGCAGCCAAGGGGAGGGTTCAGTTGAAGAGACCCAGTACTTC. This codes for CASSQGEGSVEETQYF.

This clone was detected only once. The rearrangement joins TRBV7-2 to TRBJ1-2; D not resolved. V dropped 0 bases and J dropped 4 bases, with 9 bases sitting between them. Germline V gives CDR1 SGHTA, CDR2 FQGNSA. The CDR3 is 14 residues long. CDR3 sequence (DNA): TGTGCCAGCAGCTTAGCGGCAGACCCCTATGGCTACACCTTC. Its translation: CASSLAADPYGYTF.

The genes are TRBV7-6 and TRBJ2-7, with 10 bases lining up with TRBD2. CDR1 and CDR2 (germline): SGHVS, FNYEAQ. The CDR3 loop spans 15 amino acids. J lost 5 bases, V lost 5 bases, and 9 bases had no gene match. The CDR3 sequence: CASSQLLAGYHEQYF. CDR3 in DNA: TGTGCCAGCAGCCAATTACTAGCGGGGTACCACGAGCAGTACTTC.

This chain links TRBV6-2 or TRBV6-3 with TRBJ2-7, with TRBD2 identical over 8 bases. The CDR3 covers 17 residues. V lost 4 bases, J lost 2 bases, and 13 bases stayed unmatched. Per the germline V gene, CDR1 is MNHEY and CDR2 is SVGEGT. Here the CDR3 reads CASSSISPGLVTYEQYF. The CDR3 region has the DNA TGTGCCAGCAGTTCCATCTCCCCGGGACTAGTGACCTACGAGCAGTACTTC.

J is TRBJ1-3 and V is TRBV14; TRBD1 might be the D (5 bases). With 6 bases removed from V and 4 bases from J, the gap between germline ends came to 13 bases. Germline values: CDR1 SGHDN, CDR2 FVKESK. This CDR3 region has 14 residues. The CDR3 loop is CASRKSGDGNTIYF. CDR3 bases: TGTGCCAGCAGAAAGTCTGGGGACGGAAACACCATATATTTT.